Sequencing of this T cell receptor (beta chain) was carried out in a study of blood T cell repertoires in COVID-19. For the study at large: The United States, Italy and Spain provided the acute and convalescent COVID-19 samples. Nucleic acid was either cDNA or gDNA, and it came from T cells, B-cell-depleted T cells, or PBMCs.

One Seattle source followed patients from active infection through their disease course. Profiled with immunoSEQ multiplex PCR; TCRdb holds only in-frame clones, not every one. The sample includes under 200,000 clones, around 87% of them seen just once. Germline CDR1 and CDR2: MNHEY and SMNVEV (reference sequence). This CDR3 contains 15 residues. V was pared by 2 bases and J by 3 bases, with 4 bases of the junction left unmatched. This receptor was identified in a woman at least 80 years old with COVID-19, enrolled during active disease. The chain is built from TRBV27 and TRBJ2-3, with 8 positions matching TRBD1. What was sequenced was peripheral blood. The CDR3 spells CASSLRRGPTDTQYF. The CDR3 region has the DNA TGTGCCAGCAGTTTACGCAGGGGGCCGACAGATACGCAGTATTTT.